This TCR beta chain was identified in a study of beta chain features in type 1 diabetes. With respect to this clone: Antigen: not known.

Expressed TCRB transcripts were sequenced after all isolated RNA was converted to cDNA. Stem cell-like memory T cell samples came in at an average of roughly 1 million reads. The protocol was immunoSEQ multiplex PCR, while the TCRdb copy is restricted to in-frame clones and leaves out a portion. The data hold approximately 110,000 clones, with 40% observed a single time. The CDR3 extends over 15 amino acids. Germline CDR1 is LGHNA and CDR2 is YNFKEQ. The J segment lost 2 bases and the V segment lost 4 bases, leaving 5 bases of the junction unmatched. General observations from the study: Any role of HLA type in TCRB rearrangement remained unresolved here.

The receptor's source is a woman younger than 35 in good health. The sample comprised stem cell memory CD4+ T cells from blood. V gene TRBV4-2 combines with J gene TRBJ2-7; 10 nucleotides match TRBD2. Here the CDR3 reads CASSRTSGTTYEQYF. The CDR3 bases are TGTGCCAGCAGCCGTACTAGCGGGACTACCTACGAGCAGTACTTC.